Below are 26 T cell receptor beta chains sequenced from a single sample in a study of shared clonotypes between healthy human individuals. TCRdb's table, derived via immunoSEQ multiplex PCR, lists solely in-frame clones and lacks some. This table has around 320,000 clones, over 75% appearing once. The specimen sequenced was memory CD8+ T cells sorted from blood. Subset: CD45RO+ cells pooled with CCR7-negative TemRA cells. These receptor sequences come from a man between 18 and 35 years old in good health.

The V call is TRBV15, the J call TRBJ2-6; D not certain. Germline V gene data show CDR1 as LNHNV and CDR2 as YYDKDF (reference sequence). The CDR3 contains 15 residues. V was trimmed by 1 base and J by 4 bases, leaving 8 bases between them. CDR3 nucleotide sequence: TGTGCCACCAGCAGAGCTGGTACCGGGGCCAACGTCCTGACTTTC. Translation gives CATSRAGTGANVLTF.

The V gene is TRBV9, the J gene TRBJ2-7; no clear D gene. Trimming stripped 0 bases from V and 0 bases from J, with 10 bases between. CDR3 size: 15 residues. Per germline, CDR1 SGDLS and CDR2 YYNGEE. The CDR3, as DNA: TGTGCCAGCAGCGTAGAGTCGACGAGCTCCTACGAGCAGTACTTC. The encoded protein is CASSVESTSSYEQYF.

The genes are TRBV5-1 and TRBJ2-5; 7 nucleotides agree with TRBD1. The CDR3 has 18 amino acids. Germline V CDR1 and CDR2: SGHRS, YFSETQ. The junction had 14 bases not matched to a gene; V was cut back by 2 bases and J by 1 base. As DNA, the CDR3 is TGCGCCAGCAGCTTCTGGCCCGACAGGGAGAATTCCCAAGAGACCCAGTACTTC. Its protein is CASSFWPDRENSQETQYF.

This sequence joins TRBV19 and TRBJ1-5, with a weak D call TRBD1 (5 bases). CDR3 length: 19 amino acids. V was cut by 1 base and J by 1 base, with 20 bases left in between. The germline V gene encodes CDR1 LNHDA and CDR2 SQIVND (reference sequence). The CDR3: CASSIVAGGGRFSNQPQHF. The CDR3 coding sequence is TGTGCCAGTAGTATAGTAGCAGGTGGGGGACGATTCAGCAATCAGCCCCAGCATTTT.

The chain is built from TRBV11-2 and TRBJ2-7; D might be TRBD1 or TRBD2, each matching 5 bases. V shed 6 bases and J shed 2 bases, with 14 bases lying between them. This CDR3 is built from 14 residues. Germline CDR1 SGHAT, CDR2 FQNNGV. The CDR3 sequence: CASSRGGTAYEQYF. CDR3 nucleotides: TGTGCCAGCAGTCGTGGTGGGACCGCCTACGAGCAGTACTTC.

V usage is TRBV25-1 and J usage is TRBJ2-1; D ambiguous. This CDR3 has 10 residues. The V gene lost 4 bases and the J gene lost 9 bases, with 4 bases spanning the gap. CDR1 MGHDK and CDR2 SYGVNS come from the germline V gene. CDR3 loop: CASSGAEQFF. In nucleotides, the CDR3 is TGTGCCAGCAGTGGAGCTGAGCAGTTCTTC.

This clone came up a few times. The V gene is TRBV7-9, the J gene TRBJ2-7, with 8 bases aligning to TRBD2. The CDR3 extends over 14 amino acids. CDR1 is SEHNR and CDR2 is FQNEAQ in the germline V gene (reference sequence). J gave up 2 bases and V 9 bases, and 9 bases lay outside the gene matches. CDR3 residues: CASEPLAGTYEQYF. The CDR3 DNA sequence: TGTGCCAGTGAGCCGCTAGCGGGTACCTACGAGCAGTACTTC. Full variable domain (rest looked up from reference TRBV7-9 and TRBJ2-7): DTGVSQNPRHKITKRGQNVTFRCDPISEHNRLYWYRQTLGQGPEFLTYFQNEAQLEKSRLLSDRFSAERPKGSFSTLEIQRTEQGDSAMYLCASEPLAGTYEQYFGPGTRLTVT.

This clone showed up just a few times. In the same sample, other DNA sequences code for this CDR3. This rearrangement joins TRBV2 to TRBJ2-7, with 10 bases that match TRBD2. The V gene end was trimmed by 3 bases and the J gene end by 1 base; junction bases not matched to a gene: 0. CDR3 size: 14 residues. From germline, CDR1 is SNHLY and CDR2 FYNNEI. CDR3 DNA sequence: TGTGCCAGCAGTGAGACTAGCGGGTCCTACGAGCAGTACTTC. Translating gives CASSETSGSYEQYF.

This sequence joins TRBV5-4 and TRBJ2-2; TRBD2 matches 10 bases. J lost 2 bases, V lost 2 bases, and 15 bases had no gene match. CDR1 and CDR2 (germline): SGHNT, YYREEE (reference sequence). CDR3 length: 20 residues. CDR3 residues: CASSLLGLGAGGPNTGELFF. DNA for the CDR3: TGTGCCAGCAGCTTATTGGGGTTAGGAGCGGGAGGGCCTAACACCGGGGAGCTGTTTTTT.

Comments on this clone: A junction end diverges from the germline sequence, so it may reflect a read error. The chain carries TRBV7-3 and TRBJ2-1; possibly TRBD1 for D (6 bases). The CDR3 loop spans 12 amino acids. The germline CDR1 and CDR2 sequences are SGHTA and FQGTGA. The CDR3 DNA sequence: TGTGCCAGCAGCCTAACAGGGAATGAGCAGTTCTTC. Protein: CASSLTGNEQFF.

This rearrangement joins TRBV9 to TRBJ1-1; D ambiguous. This CDR3 region has 15 residues. The germline V gene has CDR1 SGDLS and CDR2 YYNGEE. V was clipped by 0 bases and J by 0 bases, with 9 bases between them. CDR3 DNA sequence: TGTGCCAGCAGCGTAGGCGGGCAATTGAACACTGAAGCTTTCTTT. It encodes CASSVGGQLNTEAFF.

The rearrangement uses TRBV7-3 and TRBJ2-1, with TRBD2 matching over 13 bases. CDR3 length: 15 residues. Germline CDR1 and CDR2: SGHTA and FQGTGA. V was pared by 2 bases and J by 7 bases, with 2 bases of the junction left unmatched. CDR3 in DNA: TGTGCCAGCAGCTTAGGACTAGCGGGGGTAAATGAGCAGTTCTTC. Translation: CASSLGLAGVNEQFF.

This clone was seen more than once but under ten times. The chain recombines TRBV28 with TRBJ2-2; 8 nucleotides line up with TRBD1. The length of the CDR3 is 14 residues. CDR1 is MDHEN, CDR2 SYDVKM, per germline. V trimming: 6 bases; J trimming: 6 bases; junction bases outside the gene matches: 6. The DNA for the CDR3 is TGTGCCAGCAGACCTACAGGGGGTTCCGGGGAGCTGTTTTTT. Translated, it gives CASRPTGGSGELFF.

The V call is TRBV7-8, the J call TRBJ2-7; the match to TRBD1 covers 8 bases. J gave up 1 base and V 5 bases, and 7 bases lay outside the gene matches. Per germline, CDR1 SGHVS and CDR2 FQNEAQ. The CDR3 covers 15 residues. CDR3 DNA: TGTGCCAGCAGCCGCGGGACAGGTGTATCCTACGAGCAGTACTTC. Amino acid sequence: CASSRGTGVSYEQYF.

V gene TRBV10-2 combines with J gene TRBJ1-1; 9 bases match TRBD1. V lost 1 base and J lost 5; bases outside the gene matches: 2. From germline, CDR1 is WSHSY and CDR2 SAAADI. The CDR3 extends over 14 amino acids. CDR3 sequence (DNA): TGCGCCAGCAGTGAGTGGGGACAGGGAACTGAAGCTTTCTTT. It yields the protein CASSEWGQGTEAFF.

The chain combines TRBV30 with TRBJ1-1; D gene ambiguous. The length of the CDR3 is 12 residues. Trimming pared 0 bases from V and 8 bases from J, leaving 10 bases between. The germline CDR1 and CDR2 sequences are GTSNPN and SVGIG (reference sequence). In DNA form, the CDR3 reads TGTGCCTGGAGTGTACGGGCAGACGAAGCTTTCTTT. Encoded protein: CAWSVRADEAFF.

This sequence joins TRBV11-2 and TRBJ2-7, with D tentatively TRBD1 or TRBD2 (5 bases each). V dropped 5 bases and J dropped 9 bases, with 17 bases sitting between them. The V gene's germline CDR1 is SGHAT and CDR2 FQNNGV. The length of the CDR3 is 13 residues. In DNA form, the CDR3 reads TGTGCCAGCAGCCCCCCGGGACCCTTCGGGCAGTACTTC. Translating it yields CASSPPGPFGQYF.

The V and J genes are TRBV9 and TRBJ2-3; TRBD1 aligns across 8 bases. The CDR3 length is 13 residues. Germline V lookup: CDR1 SGDLS, CDR2 YYNGEE. V lost 5 bases and J lost 3; bases outside the gene matches: 2. The CDR3 nucleotides are TGTGCCAGCAGTCGGACAGGGACAGATACGCAGTATTTT. This translates into CASSRTGTDTQYF.

The CDR3, as DNA: TGTGCCAGCAGTTTAGACGGGAGTGATGAAAAACTGTTTTTT. It encodes CASSLDGSDEKLFF. The gene calls are TRBV28 and TRBJ1-4; D is unclear. Germline CDR1 MDHEN, CDR2 SYDVKM. CDR3 length: 14 amino acids. V lost 2 bases and J 6 bases, leaving 10 bases between the germline ends. The whole variable domain, remainder taken from reference TRBV28 and TRBJ1-4, is DVKVTQSSRYLVKRTGEKVFLECVQDMDHENMFWYRQDPGLGLRLIYFSYDVKMKEKGDIPEGYSVSREKKERFSLILESASTNQTSMYLCASSLDGSDEKLFFGSGTQLSVL.

V gene TRBV5-1 combines with J gene TRBJ1-1, with 9 bases aligning to TRBD1. V gave up 0 bases and J gave up 1 base; unmatched junction bases: 16. The CDR3 runs to 20 residues. The germline V gene has CDR1 SGHRS and CDR2 YFSETQ. The DNA for the CDR3 is TGCGCCAGCAGCTTGGGTTACAGGGGGCGCGTCGTTGACGGGAACACTGAAGCTTTCTTT. This sequence encodes CASSLGYRGRVVDGNTEAFF.

The chain links TRBV4-2 to TRBJ1-2; D is undetermined. Germline V gives CDR1 LGHNA, CDR2 YNFKEQ. V was shortened by 4 bases and J by 7 bases, with 13 bases between the two germline ends. The CDR3 has 13 amino acids. CDR3 region: CASSPAWAGGYTF. The CDR3 DNA reads as TGTGCCAGCAGCCCCGCCTGGGCGGGTGGCTACACCTTC.

This chain connects TRBV7-9 to TRBJ1-1; perhaps TRBD1 as D (5 bases). Germline CDR1 is SEHNR and CDR2 is FQNEAQ (reference sequence). V was shortened by 1 base and J by 1 base, with 10 bases between the two germline ends. This CDR3 contains 15 residues. The chain's CDR3 is CASSLDGGSNTEAFF. CDR3 nucleotide sequence: TGTGCCAGCAGCTTAGACGGGGGGTCGAACACTGAAGCTTTCTTT. Full variable domain (remainder filled in from reference TRBV7-9 and TRBJ1-1): DTGVSQNPRHKITKRGQNVTFRCDPISEHNRLYWYRQTLGQGPEFLTYFQNEAQLEKSRLLSDRFSAERPKGSFSTLEIQRTEQGDSAMYLCASSLDGGSNTEAFFGQGTRLTVV.

V and J are TRBV6-5 and TRBJ2-2; D is uncertain. CDR1 is MNHEY and CDR2 is SVGAGI in the germline V gene. This CDR3 is built from 16 residues. V was cut by 0 bases and J by 3 bases, with 11 bases left in between. The CDR3 bases are TGTGCCAGCAGTTACTCGAATGGATTCTACACCGGGGAGCTGTTTTTT. Amino acid sequence: CASSYSNGFYTGELFF.

The genes are TRBV7-2 and TRBJ2-3; 10 bases agree with TRBD2. CDR1 SGHTA and CDR2 FQGNSA come from the germline V gene. The CDR3 totals 17 residues. Trimming took 1 base from V and 4 from J; bases not matched to a gene: 8. The CDR3 DNA reads as TGTGCCAGCAGCTTAGAAGTCCTAGCGGGAGTCCCAGATACGCAGTATTTT. Translating it yields CASSLEVLAGVPDTQYF.

J is TRBJ2-5 and V is TRBV9; 11 bases are a match to TRBD2. The CDR3 has 15 residues. Germline trimming cut 4 bases from V and 3 bases from J; bases unmatched to any gene: 5. Germline CDR1 and CDR2: SGDLS and YYNGEE. Here the CDR3 DNA reads TGTGCCAGCAGCACTAGCGGGGGAGGAAAAGAGACCCAGTACTTC. Translated: CASSTSGGGKETQYF.

The chain couples TRBV9 to TRBJ2-1; D gene uncertain. Looked up from germline, CDR1 is SGDLS and CDR2 is YYNGEE. This CDR3 comprises 15 residues. V was trimmed by 4 bases and J by 1 base, leaving 12 bases between them. The CDR3 reads CASSPRPKSYNEQFF. CDR3 DNA: TGTGCCAGCAGCCCACGACCGAAATCCTACAATGAGCAGTTCTTC.